This T cell receptor beta chain was found in a study of blood T cell repertoires in COVID-19. The wider study: PBMCs, B-cell-depleted T cells, or T cells provided the cDNA or gDNA that made up the material.

TCRdb's table, derived via immunoSEQ multiplex PCR, lists solely in-frame clones and lacks some. The sample yields about 350,000 clones, approximately 89% seen once. In terms of age and location, participants ranged from about 18 to 100 years and lived in 24 US areas. Symptom resolution, clearance, or two negative PCRs marked donors in Cohort 3 as recovered. The CDR3 sequence is 15 residues long. CDR1 SGHTA and CDR2 FQGNSA come from the germline V gene. Germline trimming cut 5 bases from V and 0 bases from J; bases unmatched to any gene: 6. In its sample, this clone was seen a few times. The sequence came from a woman aged 25 to 45 who had recovered from COVID-19. The sequenced sample consisted of PBMCs or T cells enriched from blood (not recorded which). This chain connects TRBV7-2 to TRBJ2-7; 8 bases are a match to TRBD1. The CDR3 nucleotides are TGTGCCAGCAGCGGGGACAGGCTAAGCTCCTACGAGCAGTACTTC. Amino acid sequence: CASSGDRLSSYEQYF. The variable domain in full, with the rest retrieved from reference TRBV7-2 and TRBJ2-7, is GAGVSQSPSNKVTEKGKDVELRCDPISGHTALYWYRQSLGQGLEFLIYFQGNSAPDKSGLPSDRFSAERTGGSVSTLTIQRTQQEDSAVYLCASSGDRLSSYEQYFGPGTRLTVT.